Below are 31 T cell receptor beta chains sequenced from a single sample in a study of OX40 agonist ivuxolimab in advanced cancers. Produced via immunoSEQ multiplex PCR; TCRdb's table is partial and in-frame only. The sample carries fewer than 95,000 clones, 75% to 85% recorded once. The starting material was CD4+ or CD8+ T cells sorted from blood, obtained in a trial of the OX40 agonist ivuxolimab. Receptors originate from an adult with an advanced solid tumor such as melanoma, head and neck, liver or kidney cancer.

The J gene is TRBJ1-5, the V gene TRBV19, with a weak D call TRBD1 (5 bases). V lost 7 bases to trimming and J lost 3 bases, with 16 bases between them. The length of the CDR3 is 15 residues. The germline V gene encodes CDR1 LNHDA and CDR2 SQIVND (reference sequence). CDR3 nucleotide sequence: TGTGCCAGTATCCCAAACGGGGGTCCCAATCAGCCCCAGCATTTT. Protein sequence: CASIPNGGPNQPQHF. Full variable domain (missing parts from reference TRBV19 and TRBJ1-5): DGGITQSPKYLFRKEGQNVTLSCEQNLNHDAMYWYRQDPGQGLRLIYYSQIVNDFQKGDIAEGYSVSREKKESFPLTVTSAQKNPTAFYLCASIPNGGPNQPQHFGDGTRLSIL.

The J gene is TRBJ2-7, the V gene TRBV12-5; 7 bases match TRBD2. The CDR3 runs 14 residues. With 6 bases clipped from V and 0 bases from J, the junction kept 5 bases outside the gene matches. Germline V gene data show CDR1 as LGHNT and CDR2 as FRNRAP. DNA of the CDR3: TGTGCTAGTGGCGGGGACTATCCCTCCTACGAGCAGTACTTC. Translating it yields CASGGDYPSYEQYF. Full variable domain (missing parts from reference TRBV12-5 and TRBJ2-7): DARVTQTPRHKVTEMGQEVTMRCQPILGHNTVFWYRQTMMQGLELLAYFRNRAPLDDSGMPKDRFSAEMPDATLATLKIQPSEPRDSAVYFCASGGDYPSYEQYFGPGTRLTVT.

J is TRBJ2-7 and V is TRBV5-4, with D perhaps matching TRBD1 (8 bases). Trimming took off 3 bases at V and 2 bases at J, with 15 bases between the two ends. Germline V gives CDR1 SGHNT, CDR2 YYREEE (reference sequence). The CDR3 is 15 amino acids. CDR3 amino acids: CASSSIQGGTYEQYF. In DNA form, the CDR3 reads TGTGCCAGCAGCTCAATACAGGGGGGGACCTACGAGCAGTACTTC.

The chain joins TRBV15 to TRBJ2-1; 7 bases agree with TRBD1. With 8 bases clipped from V and 0 bases from J, the junction kept 10 bases outside the gene matches. The germline V gene encodes CDR1 LNHNV and CDR2 YYDKDF (reference sequence). This CDR3 is built from 16 residues. For the CDR3, the DNA is TGTGCCACCGCCAGCTCTAGACAGGGCTCCTACAATGAGCAGTTCTTC. It yields the protein CATASSRQGSYNEQFF. Complete variable domain (other parts from reference TRBV15 and TRBJ2-1): DAMVIQNPRYQVTQFGKPVTLSCSQTLNHNVMYWYQQKSSQAPKLLFHYYDKDFNNEADTPDNFQSRRPNTSFCFLDIRSPGLGDTAMYLCATASSRQGSYNEQFFGPGTRLTVL.

The chain is built from TRBV19 and TRBJ1-1; D gene uncertain. V was pared by 6 bases and J by 0 bases, with 8 bases between. CDR1 and CDR2 (germline): LNHDA, SQIVND (reference sequence). CDR3 length: 13 residues. CDR3 sequence (DNA): TGTGCCAGTAGGATCCAGGTGAACACTGAAGCTTTCTTT. Translating it yields CASRIQVNTEAFF. Full variable domain (missing parts from reference TRBV19 and TRBJ1-1): DGGITQSPKYLFRKEGQNVTLSCEQNLNHDAMYWYRQDPGQGLRLIYYSQIVNDFQKGDIAEGYSVSREKKESFPLTVTSAQKNPTAFYLCASRIQVNTEAFFGQGTRLTVV.

A note on this clone: Other DNA sequences of this sample code for an identical CDR3. The chain employs TRBV5-1 and TRBJ2-7; 9 bases line up with TRBD1. CDR1 is SGHRS, CDR2 YFSETQ, per germline. This CDR3 region has 15 residues. With V trimmed by 0 bases and J by 2 bases, 3 bases remained unmatched. The CDR3 loop reads CASSLAGTGPYEQYF. The CDR3 DNA reads TGCGCCAGCAGCTTGGCGGGGACAGGGCCCTACGAGCAGTACTTC.

V is TRBV30 and J is TRBJ1-3; perhaps TRBD1 as D (5 bases). This CDR3 region has 12 residues. Looked up from germline, CDR1 is GTSNPN and CDR2 is SVGIG (reference sequence). Trimming took 5 bases from V and 9 from J, leaving 14 bases between them. CDR3 DNA sequence: TGTGCCTGGGGGGCCTCTCGGGGCACCATATATTTT. This codes for CAWGASRGTIYF.

J is TRBJ1-4 and V is TRBV15, with D possibly being TRBD1 (5 bases). This CDR3 spans 14 amino acids. In germline, CDR1 is LNHNV, CDR2 YYDKDF (reference sequence). V lost 2 bases and J 8 bases, leaving 12 bases between the germline ends. The CDR3: CATSRRGNEEKLFF. The CDR3, as DNA: TGTGCCACCAGCAGAAGGGGTAATGAGGAAAAACTGTTTTTT.

The chain recombines TRBV7-3 with TRBJ2-5; 7 bases line up with TRBD2. This CDR3 has 16 residues. The germline V gene encodes CDR1 SGHTA and CDR2 FQGTGA. The V segment lost 5 bases and the J segment 4 bases; nucleotides outside the gene matches: 13. In DNA, the CDR3 is TGTGCCAGCAGCCCAAACCGAGCGGGGAGGGGAGAGACCCAGTACTTC. As protein: CASSPNRAGRGETQYF.

The rearrangement joins TRBV6-6 to TRBJ2-7; D is perhaps TRBD1 or TRBD2 (5 bases each). Germline CDR1 is MNHNY and CDR2 is SVGAGI (reference sequence). The CDR3 contains 16 residues. V dropped 5 bases and J dropped 0 bases, with 17 bases sitting between them. CDR3 in amino acids: CASSNAGTTGSYEQYF. The CDR3 nucleotides read TGTGCCAGCAGTAACGCTGGGACCACGGGCTCCTACGAGCAGTACTTC.

The V call is TRBV19, the J call TRBJ2-3; 7 nucleotides agree with TRBD1. Germline assignment: CDR1 LNHDA and CDR2 SQIVND (reference sequence). This CDR3 is 14 amino acids long. V was pared by 4 bases and J by 6 bases, with 7 bases of the junction left unmatched. CDR3 nucleotide sequence: TGTGCCAGTAGTACAGGGACAGAAGATGATACGCAGTATTTT. Protein: CASSTGTEDDTQYF.

The CDR3 sequence is CASSFDRDQPQHF. The CDR3 region has the DNA TGTGCCAGCTCTTTTGACAGGGATCAGCCCCAGCATTTT. This rearrangement joins TRBV18 to TRBJ1-5; 7 bases match TRBD1. The CDR3 spans 13 residues. V trimming: 6 bases; J trimming: 5 bases; junction bases outside the gene matches: 4. From germline, CDR1 is KGHSH and CDR2 LQKENI.

The chain carries TRBV29-1 and TRBJ2-2, with TRBD1 as a possible D gene (6 bases). Germline V CDR1 and CDR2: SQVTM, ANQGSEA. V was clipped by 5 bases and J by 5 bases, with 27 bases between them. This CDR3 contains 18 residues. The CDR3 is CSVLVFQGPRSATGELFF. The CDR3 nucleotides are TGCAGCGTTTTAGTCTTCCAGGGGCCCCGGTCGGCAACCGGGGAGCTGTTTTTT.

The rearrangement joins TRBV5-8 to TRBJ2-1; D remains unclear. The V gene's germline CDR1 is SGHTS and CDR2 YDEGEE. This CDR3 contains 12 residues. Between the trimmed V and J ends, which lost 3 bases and 9 bases, there was a span of 10 bases. Here the CDR3 DNA reads TGTGCCAGCAGCTCGACATTCAGTGAGCAGTTCTTC. Amino acids: CASSSTFSEQFF.

This clone has only one observation. The V gene is TRBV6-6, the J gene TRBJ1-4; no clear D gene. The V end was cut by 10 bases, the J end by 4 bases, with 10 bases between. Germline lookup yields CDR1 MNHNY and CDR2 SVGAGI (reference sequence). The CDR3 is 12 amino acids. The DNA for the CDR3 is TGTGCCATCCGCGGGCTTAATGAAAAACTGTTTTTT. This translates into CAIRGLNEKLFF.

The gene calls are TRBV6-5 and TRBJ2-3; a possible D gene is TRBD2 (5 bases). CDR3 length equals 14 residues. V was pared by 0 bases and J by 5 bases, with 9 bases between. Germline values: CDR1 MNHEY, CDR2 SVGAGI. The CDR3 is CASSYSQLGDTQYF. The CDR3 DNA sequence: TGTGCCAGCAGTTACTCCCAACTAGGAGATACGCAGTATTTT.

The chain employs TRBV7-2 and TRBJ2-3, with TRBD2 identical over 14 bases. This CDR3 has 16 amino acids. J gave up 2 bases and V 5 bases, and 3 bases lay outside the gene matches. Germline loops: CDR1 SGHTA, CDR2 FQGNSA. For the CDR3, the DNA is TGTGCCAGCAGCGGGACTAGCGGGGGACCCACAGATACGCAGTATTTT. Protein: CASSGTSGGPTDTQYF. Full variable domain (outside the CDR3, taken from reference TRBV7-2 and TRBJ2-3): GAGVSQSPSNKVTEKGKDVELRCDPISGHTALYWYRQSLGQGLEFLIYFQGNSAPDKSGLPSDRFSAERTGGSVSTLTIQRTQQEDSAVYLCASSGTSGGPTDTQYFGPGTRLTVL.

The chain is built from TRBV29-1 and TRBJ2-2; 8 nucleotides match TRBD2. This CDR3 has 14 residues. V was pared by 7 bases and J by 4 bases, with 8 bases of the junction left unmatched. From germline, CDR1 is SQVTM and CDR2 ANQGSEA. Here the CDR3 reads CSGRRGVGTGELFF. CDR3 coding DNA: TGCAGCGGACGGCGGGGGGTAGGCACCGGGGAGCTGTTTTTT.

V is TRBV2 and J is TRBJ1-1; 9 positions agree with TRBD1. CDR3 size: 15 residues. Trimming removed 7 bases from V and 1 base from J; junction bases left unmatched: 7. The V gene's germline CDR1 is SNHLY and CDR2 FYNNEI. CDR3: CASTGQGLTNTEAFF. The CDR3 DNA follows: TGTGCCAGCACGGGACAGGGTCTAACGAACACTGAAGCTTTCTTT.

The genes are TRBV7-6 and TRBJ1-1; a weak D match, TRBD1 (6 bases). The V end was cut by 1 base, the J end by 4 bases, with 10 bases between. Germline CDR1 SGHVS, CDR2 FNYEAQ. The CDR3 extends over 14 amino acids. CDR3: CASSLEGGLTEAFF. The DNA of the CDR3 is TGTGCCAGCAGCTTAGAGGGGGGCCTCACTGAAGCTTTCTTT. Full variable domain (rest looked up from reference TRBV7-6 and TRBJ1-1): GAGVSQSPRYKVTKRGQDVALRCDPISGHVSLYWYRQALGQGPEFLTYFNYEAQQDKSGLPNDRFSAERPEGSISTLTIQRTEQRDSAMYRCASSLEGGLTEAFFGQGTRLTVV.

V gene TRBV14 combines with J gene TRBJ1-6; TRBD1 is a possible D gene (6 bases). V dropped 6 bases and J dropped 9 bases, with 15 bases sitting between them. This CDR3 contains 14 residues. Per germline, CDR1 SGHDN and CDR2 FVKESK. As DNA, the CDR3 is TGTGCCAGCAGACTTACAGGGATCAGTTCACCCCTCCACTTT. Translating it yields CASRLTGISSPLHF.

CDR3 amino acids: CAWRGKGIADTQYF. The CDR3 DNA follows: TGTGCCTGGAGGGGGAAGGGGATCGCAGATACGCAGTATTTT. The chain is built from TRBV30 and TRBJ2-3; possibly TRBD1 for D (5 bases). Germline CDR1 GTSNPN, CDR2 SVGIG (reference sequence). V dropped 3 bases and J dropped 4 bases, with 14 bases sitting between them. The CDR3 spans 14 residues.

The rearrangement joins TRBV18 to TRBJ2-3; 11 positions match TRBD2. V was pared by 3 bases and J by 2 bases, with 7 bases of the junction left unmatched. The CDR3 extends over 17 amino acids. The germline CDR1 and CDR2 sequences are KGHSH and LQKENI. In DNA, the CDR3 is TGTGCCAGCTCACCGCCCGGGACTAGCGGCGTCACAGATACGCAGTATTTT. It specifies CASSPPGTSGVTDTQYF.

The chain carries TRBV6-6 and TRBJ1-1; 9 positions match TRBD1. The CDR3 has 15 residues. Per germline, CDR1 MNHNY and CDR2 SVGAGI (reference sequence). V dropped 5 bases and J dropped 4; count of bases not matched to a gene: 8. CDR3 sequence: CASSDPGQGGTEAFF. Written as DNA, the CDR3 is TGTGCCAGCAGTGATCCGGGACAGGGTGGCACTGAAGCTTTCTTT.

V usage is TRBV7-9 and J usage is TRBJ1-2, with D possibly being TRBD1 (5 bases). Germline values: CDR1 SEHNR, CDR2 FQNEAQ (reference sequence). The ends were cut back, 5 bases at V and 5 bases at J, with 9 bases in the middle. CDR3 length: 12 amino acids. Written as DNA, the CDR3 is TGTGCCAGCAGCCTTGACAGTTATGGCTACACCTTC. Translation gives CASSLDSYGYTF.

The rearrangement uses TRBV5-1 and TRBJ2-2; possible D gene TRBD2, 6 bases. Trimming cost V 2 bases and J 2 bases, with 10 bases left between them. The germline V gene has CDR1 SGHRS and CDR2 YFSETQ. This CDR3 contains 15 residues. In nucleotides, the CDR3 is TGCGCCAGCAGCTTCAGTGGGACTAACACCGGGGAGCTGTTTTTT. This codes for CASSFSGTNTGELFF.

This sequence joins TRBV19 and TRBJ1-2, with 10 bases aligning to TRBD1. This CDR3 has 13 residues. Germline CDR1 is LNHDA and CDR2 is SQIVND (reference sequence). V gave up 4 bases and J gave up 8 bases; unmatched junction bases: 4. CDR3 bases: TGTGCCAGTAGTACCTCGGGACAGGGGGGCTACACCTTC. Amino acids: CASSTSGQGGYTF.

The genes are TRBV7-9 and TRBJ2-3; D not certain. The CDR3 has 11 residues. Germline V gene data show CDR1 as SEHNR and CDR2 as FQNEAQ (reference sequence). The germline V and J ends were trimmed by 4 bases and 7 bases, with 6 bases remaining between them. The CDR3 spells CASSSHYTQYF. CDR3 sequence (DNA): TGTGCCAGCAGCTCCCATTATACGCAGTATTTT.

This chain uses TRBV4-1 with TRBJ2-2; TRBD2 matches 15 bases. The CDR3 contains 20 residues. Looked up from germline, CDR1 is MGHRA and CDR2 is YSYEKL. V trimming: 4 bases; J trimming: 1 base; junction bases outside the gene matches: 10. This CDR3 is CASSPTGLAGGNVNTGELFF. DNA for the CDR3: TGCGCCAGCAGCCCGACCGGACTAGCGGGGGGGAACGTGAACACCGGGGAGCTGTTTTTT.

The chain carries TRBV5-6 and TRBJ1-1, with 9 bases that match TRBD1. CDR3 length: 17 residues. J lost 0 bases, V lost 4 bases, and 10 bases had no gene match. Germline V gene sequence: CDR1 SGHDT, CDR2 YYEEEE. For the CDR3, the DNA is TGTGCCAGCAGCCGGGGACAGGGTCGCGATGTGAACACTGAAGCTTTCTTT. Its protein product is CASSRGQGRDVNTEAFF.

The V call is TRBV5-1, the J call TRBJ2-7; no clear D gene. With 5 bases removed from V and 1 base from J, the gap between germline ends came to 16 bases. Germline CDR1 is SGHRS and CDR2 is YFSETQ. This CDR3 has 15 amino acids. The CDR3, as DNA: TGCGCCAGCAGGTTATCGTCCCCAGGTTCCTACGAGCAGTACTTC. Protein sequence: CASRLSSPGSYEQYF.